This entry features one TCR beta chain sequence. Antigen unknown. This entry comes from a study of Ad26.COV2.S vaccination and SARS-CoV-2 variants. Points from the study as a whole: TCR breadth and depth estimates may have understated total T cell responses. Placebo and vaccine recipients had non-spike TCR breadth that was similar.

Assay: immunoSEQ multiplex PCR; the TCRdb copy retains only in-frame clones and omits some. Here the sample spans about 400,000 clones, 92% being singletons. Noted treatment: approximately 18 received Ad26.COV2.S at low or high dose, single or two shots; a few received placebo; per-sample allocation not given. Sampling happened 63 days after the first vaccine or placebo injection. Wuhan-strain spike was delivered by a replication-incompetent Ad26 vector. Source: peripheral blood, taken in a trial of Ad26.COV2.S vaccine versus placebo. The source of this sequence is a person between 18 and 59 years old who received the Ad26.COV2.S COVID-19 vaccine or a placebo.

The CDR3 loop reads CASSLGANTGELFF. As DNA, the CDR3 is TGTGCCAGCAGCTTGGGCGCGAACACCGGGGAGCTGTTTTTT. The J gene is TRBJ2-2, the V gene TRBV5-4, with no clear D. The V and J ends lost 0 bases and 0 bases respectively, with 3 bases between them. The CDR3 has 14 amino acids. The germline gives CDR1 SGHNT, CDR2 YYREEE (reference sequence).